The rows below give T cell receptor beta chains drawn from one sample of a study of response to subunit inactivated influenza vaccine. TCRdb re-analysed the RT-PCR reads in MiXCR, keeping a single row per CDR3 protein. The profile shows approximately 480,000 distinct CDR3 sequences, 10% to 11% of them singletons. The sample consisted of PBMCs from blood, taken 40 to 50 days after vaccination. Receptors were obtained from a man aged 50 to 59 who received an inactivated influenza vaccine. The CDR3 runs from the conserved cysteine through the conserved F or W. The D gene is left open where the match is weak. Clone sizes are given selectively: once, few, many, or a class where the clone is expanded.

d_gene	v_gene	j_gene	abundance	CDR3aa	CDR3nt
TRBD1	TRBV29-1	TRBJ1-2	few	CSVGSRGRDYGYTF	TGCAGCGTTGGCAGCAGGGGGCGCGACTATGGCTACACCTTC
TRBD1	TRBV4-3	TRBJ1-5	-	CASSQDLTGLQPQHF	TGCGCCAGCAGCCAAGATCTGACAGGGCTTCAGCCCCAGCATTTT
-	TRBV21-1	TRBJ2-6	-	CASPRLWPPGANVLTF	TGTGCCAGCCCCCGACTCTGGCCCCCTGGGGCCAACGTCCTGACTTTC
-	TRBV5-1	TRBJ2-3	-	CASSLGGTVTDTQYF	TGCGCCAGCAGCTTGGGCGGGACAGTCACAGATACGCAGTATTTT
TRBD1	TRBV12-3/TRBV12-4	TRBJ1-5	-	CASSLGTGVGYSNQPQHF	TGTGCCAGCAGTTTAGGGACAGGGGTTGGGTATAGCAATCAGCCCCAGCATTTT
-	TRBV27	TRBJ2-1	few	CASWRGGFTYNEQFF	TGTGCCAGCTGGCGAGGAGGGTTCACCTACAATGAGCAGTTCTTC
-	TRBV10-3	TRBJ2-2	few	CAISASGRDGGELFF	TGTGCCATCAGTGCCTCGGGGCGGGACGGCGGGGAGCTGTTTTTT
TRBD2	TRBV9	TRBJ2-7	-	CASSLGLAVLRSEQYF	TGTGCCAGCAGCTTGGGACTAGCGGTACTCCGGAGCGAGCAGTACTTC
TRBD2	TRBV20-1	TRBJ2-7	few	CSANPGTSGRAPYF	TGCAGTGCCAACCCCGGGACTAGCGGGAGGGCCCCGTACTTC
TRBD1	TRBV29-1	TRBJ1-2	-	CSAGTGGSDTF	TGCAGCGCCGGGACAGGGGGGTCCGACACCTTC
-	TRBV5-1	TRBJ2-3	few	CASSLEDQVMDTQYF	TGCGCCAGCAGCTTGGAGGACCAGGTGATGGATACGCAGTATTTT
-	TRBV6-5	TRBJ1-6	few	CASSYARWGGSPLHF	TGTGCCAGCAGTTACGCCAGGTGGGGGGGTTCACCCCTCCACTTT
-	TRBV6-2/TRBV6-3	TRBJ2-1	few	CASSSPTGFEEQFF	TGTGCCAGCAGTTCCCCAACTGGCTTTGAGGAGCAGTTCTTC
TRBD2	TRBV10-3	TRBJ2-7	-	CAISGSSGRASDDEQYF	TGTGCCATCAGTGGTTCTAGCGGGAGGGCCTCTGATGACGAGCAGTACTTC
TRBD1	TRBV29-1	TRBJ2-1	few	CSADSRGIGNEQFF	TGCAGCGCCGATTCCAGGGGGATCGGCAATGAGCAGTTCTTC